The 5 T cell receptor beta chains listed next were all sequenced from one sample in a study of cytomegalovirus exposure and HLA in healthy donors. Use of 60 Vbeta and 13 Jbeta primers characterized the PCR. Produced via immunoSEQ multiplex PCR; TCRdb's table is partial and in-frame only. This sample has approximately 160,000 clones, with 68% found just once. Sequencing was done on a sample of PBMCs. These receptors all come from a man in his forties or fifties in good health and CMV-seronegative.

The chain joins TRBV6-6 to TRBJ2-7, with 8 bases identical to TRBD1. The CDR3 has 14 residues. CDR1 is MNHNY, CDR2 SVGAGI, per germline (reference sequence). Losses at the gene ends were 5 bases for V and 0 bases for J; bases not matched to a gene: 3. This chain's CDR3 is CASSQGANSYEQYF. The CDR3 bases are TGTGCCAGCAGTCAGGGGGCTAACTCCTACGAGCAGTACTTC.

This chain connects TRBV6-5 to TRBJ1-1; weak D call: TRBD1 (6 bases). The length of the CDR3 is 14 residues. Germline V lookup: CDR1 MNHEY, CDR2 SVGAGI. Trimming cost V 7 bases and J 6 bases, with 18 bases left between them. This CDR3 reads CASTTSGGRSEAFF. CDR3 coding DNA: TGTGCCAGCACTACCTCGGGGGGCCGTTCTGAAGCTTTCTTT.

The V and J genes are TRBV5-5 and TRBJ1-3; maybe TRBD1 (6 bases). V was trimmed by 0 bases and J by 0 bases, leaving 10 bases between them. CDR3 length: 16 residues. The germline CDR1 and CDR2 sequences are SGHKS and YYEKEE (reference sequence). The CDR3 region has the DNA TGTGCCAGCAGCTTGGATGGGGGCCCCTCTGGAAACACCATATATTTT. Residues: CASSLDGGPSGNTIYF. Looking up the rest from reference TRBV5-5 and TRBJ1-3 gives the full variable domain: DAGVTQSPTHLIKTRGQQVTLRCSPISGHKSVSWYQQVLGQGPQFIFQYYEKEERGRGNFPDRFSARQFPNYSSELNVNALLLGDSALYLCASSLDGGPSGNTIYFGEGSWLTVV.

V usage is TRBV5-1 and J usage is TRBJ2-3; TRBD1 matches 7 bases. The J segment lost 2 bases and the V segment lost 8 bases, leaving 8 bases of the junction unmatched. From germline, CDR1 is SGHRS and CDR2 YFSETQ. The CDR3 spans 14 residues. This chain's CDR3 is CASSEGTVTDTQYF. The CDR3 DNA sequence: TGCGCCAGTTCAGAGGGGACAGTCACAGATACGCAGTATTTT.

J is TRBJ2-7 and V is TRBV5-6; 7 nucleotides match TRBD1. The germline CDR1 and CDR2 sequences are SGHDT and YYEEEE. V lost 4 bases to trimming and J lost 0 bases; unmatched junction nucleotides: 7. The CDR3 length is 15 residues. CDR3 residues: CASSPTQGSSYEQYF. The CDR3 DNA follows: TGTGCCAGCAGCCCCACACAGGGGAGCTCCTACGAGCAGTACTTC.